Listed here is a single T cell receptor (beta chain). This sample stems from a study of blood T cell repertoires in COVID-19. Repertoires were generated with immunoSEQ multiplex PCR, while TCRdb's copy carries only in-frame clones and drops some. The table has about 500,000 clones, roughly 89% seen once. Germline values: CDR1 SNHLY, CDR2 FYNNEI. CDR3 size: 12 residues. The ends were cut back, 3 bases at V and 7 bases at J, with 10 bases in the middle. The TCR sequence derives from a man between 18 and 35 years old with COVID-19, enrolled during active disease. The sequenced material came from peripheral blood. The V call is TRBV2, the J call TRBJ2-7, with unresolved D. CDR3 region: CASSEAWAEQYF. The CDR3 DNA sequence: TGTGCCAGCAGTGAGGCTTGGGCGGAGCAGTACTTC.